Here is one T cell receptor beta chain with its context. The entry originates in a study of CD8+ T cells in alopecia areata. Study information: Tofacitinib continued for 6 to 18 months and was then withheld for 6 months.

The authors extracted RNA and reverse transcribed it into cDNA as the sequencing template. Data came from immunoSEQ multiplex PCR; TCRdb stores just in-frame clones and leaves some out. The sample gives more than 150,000 clones, 59% of which show up once; around 15% is in the top ten. Trimming at V came to 6 bases and at J to 3 bases, leaving 7 bases not matched to a gene. The germline V gene encodes CDR1 MNHEY and CDR2 SMNVEV (reference sequence). This CDR3 contains 15 residues. The TCR sequence derives from a human donor with alopecia areata. The chain uses TRBV27 and TRBJ2-3; TRBD1 aligns across 9 bases. Material: CD4+ T cells sorted from blood, obtained at week 0. CDR3 amino acids: CASRNRGQGTDTQYF. CDR3 nucleotide sequence: TGTGCCAGCAGAAACAGGGGGCAGGGGACAGATACGCAGTATTTT.